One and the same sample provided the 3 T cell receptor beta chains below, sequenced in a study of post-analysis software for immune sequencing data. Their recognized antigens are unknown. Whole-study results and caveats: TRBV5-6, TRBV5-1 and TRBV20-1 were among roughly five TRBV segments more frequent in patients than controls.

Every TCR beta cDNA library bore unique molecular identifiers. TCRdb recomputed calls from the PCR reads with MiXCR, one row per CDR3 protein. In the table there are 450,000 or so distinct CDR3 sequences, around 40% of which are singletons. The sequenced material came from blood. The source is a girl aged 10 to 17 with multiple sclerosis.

CDR3 DNA: TGCAGCGCCGAGGGGAATGCGGGAGGGGCAGATACGCAGTATTTT. This codes for CSAEGNAGGADTQYF. This rearrangement joins TRBV29-1 to TRBJ2-3; 9 positions match TRBD2. The CDR3 runs to 15 residues. The V and J ends lost 7 bases and 4 bases, in that order; junction bases with no gene match: 12. Germline assignment: CDR1 SQVTM and CDR2 ANQGSEA.

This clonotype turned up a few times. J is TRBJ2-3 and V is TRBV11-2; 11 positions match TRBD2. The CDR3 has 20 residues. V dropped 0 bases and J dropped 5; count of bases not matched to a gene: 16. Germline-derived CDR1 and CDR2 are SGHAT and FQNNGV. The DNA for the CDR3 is TGTGCCAGCAGCTTAGATCAGTGGGCTAGCGGGAGGTCCCTCAGAGATACGCAGTATTTT. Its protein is CASSLDQWASGRSLRDTQYF.

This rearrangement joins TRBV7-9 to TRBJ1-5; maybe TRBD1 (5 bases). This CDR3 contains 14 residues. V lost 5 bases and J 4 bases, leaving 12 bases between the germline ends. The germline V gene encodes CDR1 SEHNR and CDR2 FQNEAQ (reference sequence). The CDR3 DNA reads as TGTGCCAGCAGCCTAGGGGCCGGTAATCAGCCCCAGCATTTT. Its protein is CASSLGAGNQPQHF.